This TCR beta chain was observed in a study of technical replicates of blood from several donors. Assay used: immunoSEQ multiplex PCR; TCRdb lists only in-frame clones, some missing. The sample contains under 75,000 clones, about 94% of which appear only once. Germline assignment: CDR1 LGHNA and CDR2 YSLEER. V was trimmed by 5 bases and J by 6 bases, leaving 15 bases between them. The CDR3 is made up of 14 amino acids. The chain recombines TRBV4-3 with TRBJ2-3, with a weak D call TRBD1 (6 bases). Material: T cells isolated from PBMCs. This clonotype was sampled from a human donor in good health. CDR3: CASSGGDTLDTQYF. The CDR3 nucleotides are TGCGCCAGCAGCGGGGGCGACACTCTCGATACGCAGTATTTT.